The 24 T cell receptor beta chains reported below all come from one sample, sequenced in a study of shared clonotypes between healthy human individuals. The assay was immunoSEQ multiplex PCR, and TCRdb's table has in-frame clones only and misses some. The sample carries 900,000 to 1,200,000 clones, approximately 80% recorded once. The sample comprised memory CD4+ T cells from PBMCs. Noted subset: CD45RA-negative fraction. These receptors came from a man younger than 30 in good health. Some clones in this sample may be carry-over from other donors' samples.

The V gene is TRBV5-4, the J gene TRBJ2-7; the D gene is possibly TRBD2 (5 bases). Germline V gene data show CDR1 as SGHNT and CDR2 as YYREEE (reference sequence). This CDR3 region has 14 residues. With 0 bases removed from V and 3 bases from J, the gap between germline ends came to 10 bases. Here the CDR3 DNA reads TGTGCCAGCAGCTTGGAGGCTAGCTTCTACGAGCAGTACTTC. This translates into CASSLEASFYEQYF.

This rearrangement joins TRBV29-1 to TRBJ2-5; tentatively, D is TRBD1 or TRBD2 (5 bases each). The end of the DNA aligns better with TRBJ2-7, so the J call may be wrong. CDR1 is SQVTM and CDR2 is ANQGSEA in the germline V gene. This CDR3 spans 14 amino acids. CDR3 loop: CSVESRDHSYEQYF. CDR3 sequence (DNA): TGCAGCGTCGAGAGCAGGGACCACTCCTACGAGCAGTACTTC.

On this clone itself: Other nucleotide sequences in the sample specify the same CDR3. The rearrangement links TRBV9 to TRBJ1-3; 10 bases match TRBD1. Germline CDR1 SGDLS, CDR2 YYNGEE. After removal of 2 bases from V and 2 bases from J, the junction contained 1 base not matched to a gene. CDR3 length equals 15 residues. The CDR3 bases are TGTGCCAGCAGCGTCGGGACAGGGGCTGGAAACACCATATATTTT. Translating it yields CASSVGTGAGNTIYF.

The CDR3 DNA is TGTGCCAGCAGCTTAAAGGCGTCAGGCTTTAATGAAAAACTGTTTTTT. Translating gives CASSLKASGFNEKLFF. V gene TRBV11-2 combines with J gene TRBJ1-4; D is uncertain. This CDR3 contains 16 residues. CDR1 is SGHAT, CDR2 FQNNGV, per germline. Trimming pared 2 bases from V and 4 bases from J, leaving 14 bases between.

This chain uses TRBV4-3 with TRBJ1-2; D gene ambiguous. The V end lost 0 bases, the J end lost 8 bases, and 10 bases lay between the germline ends. The CDR3 runs 13 residues. Germline CDR1 LGHNA, CDR2 YSLEER. The CDR3 sequence: CASSQDNSGGYTF. In nucleotides, the CDR3 is TGCGCCAGCAGCCAAGATAACAGCGGCGGCTACACCTTC.

At least ten counts were recorded for this clone. In DNA, the CDR3 is TGCAGTGCTAGAATGGAAGGCGGCTACACCTTC. This translates into CSARMEGGYTF. The chain employs TRBV20-1 and TRBJ1-2; no reliable D call. From germline, CDR1 is DFQATT and CDR2 SNEGSKA (reference sequence). The ends were cut back, 2 bases at V and 8 bases at J, with 9 bases in the middle. This CDR3 comprises 11 residues.

This sequence joins TRBV5-1 and TRBJ2-2; D is unresolved. Germline lookup yields CDR1 SGHRS and CDR2 YFSETQ. The germline V and J ends were trimmed by 4 bases and 1 base, with 8 bases remaining between them. This CDR3 spans 14 amino acids. The CDR3 region has the DNA TGCGCCAGCAGCCAAGCAGGGAACACCGGGGAGCTGTTTTTT. Translated: CASSQAGNTGELFF.

The chain uses TRBV2 and TRBJ2-2; maybe TRBD1 (6 bases). Trimming cost V 4 bases and J 4 bases, with 13 bases left between them. CDR1 SNHLY and CDR2 FYNNEI come from the germline V gene. This CDR3 region has 15 residues. CDR3 loop: CASSGGTRSTGELFF. CDR3 DNA sequence: TGTGCCAGCAGTGGGGGGACACGATCCACCGGGGAGCTGTTTTTT.

The chain uses TRBV28 and TRBJ1-4; no clear D gene. From germline, CDR1 is MDHEN and CDR2 SYDVKM. The V gene lost 5 bases and the J gene lost 6 bases, with 13 bases spanning the gap. CDR3 size: 14 residues. The CDR3 DNA follows: TGTGCCAGCAGTCTAAAGGGCGACTATGAAAAACTGTTTTTT. It encodes CASSLKGDYEKLFF.

The chain links TRBV7-2 to TRBJ2-7; 8 bases agree with TRBD1. Germline values: CDR1 SGHTA, CDR2 FQGNSA. The length of the CDR3 is 12 residues. The V and J ends lost 5 bases and 4 bases, in that order; junction bases with no gene match: 1. CDR3 nucleotides: TGTGCCAGCAGCCGGACAGGGTACGAGCAGTACTTC. Translated: CASSRTGYEQYF.

The V gene is TRBV5-1, the J gene TRBJ2-2; D gene unclear. Looked up from germline, CDR1 is SGHRS and CDR2 is YFSETQ. Trimming pared 4 bases from V and 2 bases from J, leaving 9 bases between. The CDR3 extends over 14 amino acids. The CDR3 protein is CASSPRLNTGELFF. In DNA form, the CDR3 reads TGCGCCAGCAGCCCTCGTCTCAACACCGGGGAGCTGTTTTTT.

This clone came up a few times. This rearrangement joins TRBV2 to TRBJ1-4; tentative D call: TRBD1 (5 bases). Germline values: CDR1 SNHLY, CDR2 FYNNEI. V lost 0 bases and J lost 10, with 18 bases in between. This CDR3 has 16 amino acids. DNA for the CDR3: TGTGCCAGCAGTGAAGCGTGGGACCTCCTAAAGGGAAAACTGTTTTTT. Residues: CASSEAWDLLKGKLFF.

This clone showed up just once. The chain uses TRBV7-2 and TRBJ2-5; no clear D. Trimming took 4 bases from V and 1 from J, leaving 10 bases between them. CDR3 length: 14 amino acids. Germline assignment: CDR1 SGHTA and CDR2 FQGNSA. The CDR3 here is CASSSGGAQETQYF. As DNA, the CDR3 is TGTGCCAGCAGCTCGGGTGGCGCCCAAGAGACCCAGTACTTC.

This chain links TRBV28 with TRBJ1-1, with D maybe TRBD1 (6 bases). The CDR3 runs to 13 residues. Trimming shortened V by 7 bases and J by 4 bases, and 13 bases separated the two germline ends. Germline V lookup: CDR1 MDHEN, CDR2 SYDVKM. CDR3 in amino acids: CASIVQGRTEAFF. As DNA, the CDR3 is TGTGCCAGCATCGTACAGGGACGCACTGAAGCTTTCTTT.

This clone was detected only once. This rearrangement joins TRBV25-1 to TRBJ2-1; TRBD1 aligns across 8 bases. Per germline, CDR1 MGHDK and CDR2 SYGVNS. The V and J ends lost 5 bases and 9 bases, in that order; junction bases with no gene match: 12. The CDR3 has 15 residues. CDR3 DNA: TGTGCCAGCAGTTGGACTACCGGGGACAGGCCTGAGCAGTTCTTC. Translation: CASSWTTGDRPEQFF.

Remarks on this clone: This CDR3 is also generated by other DNA sequences in the sample. This chain uses TRBV7-2 with TRBJ2-1, with a possible D match to TRBD2 (6 bases). V shed 1 base and J shed 0 bases, with 7 bases lying between them. The CDR3 totals 15 residues. Germline lookup yields CDR1 SGHTA and CDR2 FQGNSA. The CDR3 DNA reads TGTGCCAGCAGCTTAGAGGGAGGCTCCTACAATGAGCAGTTCTTC. Its protein is CASSLEGGSYNEQFF. Complete variable domain (other parts from reference TRBV7-2 and TRBJ2-1): GAGVSQSPSNKVTEKGKDVELRCDPISGHTALYWYRQSLGQGLEFLIYFQGNSAPDKSGLPSDRFSAERTGGSVSTLTIQRTQQEDSAVYLCASSLEGGSYNEQFFGPGTRLTVL.

The genes are TRBV9 and TRBJ2-5; the D gene is possibly TRBD1 (5 bases). CDR3 size: 12 residues. Germline V gene lookup returns CDR1 SGDLS and CDR2 YYNGEE. The V end was cut by 2 bases, the J end by 5 bases, with 7 bases between. The CDR3 DNA follows: TGTGCCAGCAGCGTTCAGGGCGAGACCCAGTACTTC. Its protein is CASSVQGETQYF.

The J gene is TRBJ2-5, the V gene TRBV28; tentatively, D is TRBD1 or TRBD2 (6 bases each). CDR3 length: 14 amino acids. The germline V and J ends were trimmed by 7 bases and 5 bases, with 17 bases remaining between them. CDR1 is MDHEN, CDR2 SYDVKM, per germline. The CDR3 region has the DNA TGTGCCAGCATCGAGGACGGGGGCCAGGAGACCCAGTACTTC. It is translated as CASIEDGGQETQYF.

This clone was seen a few times. This chain links TRBV10-3 with TRBJ1-4; the D is unclear. The CDR3 has 12 residues. V lost 5 bases to trimming and J lost 8 bases, with 9 bases between them. Germline V gives CDR1 ENHRY, CDR2 SYGVKD. The CDR3 sequence: CAISSEGEKLFF. The CDR3, as DNA: TGTGCCATCAGTAGCGAGGGCGAAAAACTGTTTTTT.

A single count supports this clone. The rearrangement joins TRBV7-2 to TRBJ2-5, with D unresolved. This CDR3 region has 14 residues. Trimming shortened V by 5 bases and J by 2 bases, and 12 bases separated the two germline ends. Germline assignment: CDR1 SGHTA and CDR2 FQGNSA. The CDR3 sequence: CASSARLTQETQYF. CDR3 nucleotide sequence: TGTGCCAGCAGCGCCCGACTGACTCAAGAGACCCAGTACTTC. Full variable domain (remainder filled in from reference TRBV7-2 and TRBJ2-5): GAGVSQSPSNKVTEKGKDVELRCDPISGHTALYWYRQSLGQGLEFLIYFQGNSAPDKSGLPSDRFSAERTGGSVSTLTIQRTQQEDSAVYLCASSARLTQETQYFGPGTRLLVL.

This clone was observed a handful of times. J is TRBJ1-2 and V is TRBV4-1, with D possibly being TRBD1 (6 bases). V was clipped by 0 bases and J by 5 bases, with 7 bases between them. There are 13 residues in the CDR3. Germline CDR1 reads MGHRA; CDR2 reads YSYEKL. CDR3 nucleotides: TGCGCCAGCAGCCAAGAGACAGGTTATGGCTACACCTTC. Protein sequence: CASSQETGYGYTF.

This clone was picked up one time. This chain joins TRBV25-1 and TRBJ1-3; weak D call: TRBD1 (5 bases). This CDR3 has 12 amino acids. Trimming cost V 8 bases and J 1 base, with 6 bases left between them. Looked up from germline, CDR1 is MGHDK and CDR2 is SYGVNS. CDR3 DNA sequence: TGTGCCAGCGCAGGGTCTGGAAACACCATATATTTT. Translated, it gives CASAGSGNTIYF.

The genes are TRBV28 and TRBJ2-5; D ambiguous. Between the trimmed V and J ends, which lost 6 bases and 2 bases, there was a span of 4 bases. Germline V gene lookup returns CDR1 MDHEN and CDR2 SYDVKM. The CDR3 length is 11 residues. The CDR3 coding sequence is TGTGCCAGCAGGCGACAAGAGACCCAGTACTTC. Translated, it gives CASRRQETQYF. Complete variable domain (other parts from reference TRBV28 and TRBJ2-5): DVKVTQSSRYLVKRTGEKVFLECVQDMDHENMFWYRQDPGLGLRLIYFSYDVKMKEKGDIPEGYSVSREKKERFSLILESASTNQTSMYLCASRRQETQYFGPGTRLLVL.

This chain links TRBV10-2 with TRBJ2-1; tentative D call: TRBD2 (6 bases). The V end was cut by 8 bases, the J end by 7 bases, with 21 bases between. Looked up from germline, CDR1 is WSHSY and CDR2 is SAAADI. CDR3 length equals 15 residues. The CDR3: CASRSSGFRENEQFF. In nucleotides, the CDR3 is TGCGCCAGCCGATCGTCAGGGTTTCGGGAGAATGAGCAGTTCTTC.